This T cell receptor beta chain was recovered during a study of PD-L1 blockade in urothelial cancer. Study details: Once treatment had started, blood was analyzed at 3 weeks (second dose) and again at 6 weeks. The study recovered a median of around 130,000 T cells per blood sample. Study results and caveats: In blood sampled pretreatment, TCR clonality below the median predicted better survival.

Spiking each PCR with synthetic TCR analog templates was performed. The assay was immunoSEQ multiplex PCR, and TCRdb's table has in-frame clones only and misses some. The repertoire holds about 110,000 clones, with less than 95% as singletons. Time point of the sample: peripheral blood 6 weeks after treatment start. V lost 4 bases, J lost 0 bases, and 3 bases stayed unmatched. The germline V gene encodes CDR1 LNHDA and CDR2 SQIVND (reference sequence). The length of the CDR3 is 14 residues. Points on this clone: The target antigen is unknown.

The source was PBMCs, collected around atezolizumab (anti-PD-L1) treatment. The chain combines TRBV19 with TRBJ2-7; 7 nucleotides align to TRBD2. The TCR sequence derives from a man between 60 and 70 years old with urothelial cancer. CDR3 residues: CASSTRGSSYEQYF. As DNA, the CDR3 is TGTGCCAGTAGTACGCGGGGGAGCTCCTACGAGCAGTACTTC.